This TCR beta chain originates from a study of regulatory T cells in long-lasting Graves disease. Looking at the study overall: The study counted Graves' disease as persistent given over 5 years of antithyroid drugs and positive TSH receptor antibodies.

Points on this clonotype: Its antigen remains unknown.

Building the TCR beta libraries relied on iRepertoire HTBI primers, and CDR3 regions underwent Arm-PCR. MiXCR, run by TCRdb on the multiplex PCR reads, gives a single entry per CDR3 protein. The sample yields 310,000 or so distinct CDR3 sequences, 20% to 25% seen once. Time point of the sample: persistent/refractory GD, antithyroid drugs over 5 years with positive TRAb. RNA extracted from PBMCs served as the sequencing template. Xi'an, China, was home to the endocrinology department that provided patients. General observations from the study: With persistent disease, TRBV28, TRBJ1-2 and TRBJ2-5 were the favored segments. Accuracy may have been reduced by the small sample size.

This CDR3 region has 15 residues. V lost 4 bases to trimming and J lost 0 bases, with 12 bases between them. Germline CDR1 is SGHAT and CDR2 is FQNNGV. Sequences were derived from peripheral blood mononuclear cells (PBMCs), sampled when the disease was refractory, from a patient treated with antithyroid drugs. The chain uses TRBV11-2 and TRBJ2-5, with D uncertain. The sequence was obtained from a female donor with Graves disease. The CDR3 spells CASSYSNWYQETQYF. The DNA for the CDR3 is TGTGCCAGCAGCTACAGCAACTGGTACCAAGAGACCCAGTACTTC.